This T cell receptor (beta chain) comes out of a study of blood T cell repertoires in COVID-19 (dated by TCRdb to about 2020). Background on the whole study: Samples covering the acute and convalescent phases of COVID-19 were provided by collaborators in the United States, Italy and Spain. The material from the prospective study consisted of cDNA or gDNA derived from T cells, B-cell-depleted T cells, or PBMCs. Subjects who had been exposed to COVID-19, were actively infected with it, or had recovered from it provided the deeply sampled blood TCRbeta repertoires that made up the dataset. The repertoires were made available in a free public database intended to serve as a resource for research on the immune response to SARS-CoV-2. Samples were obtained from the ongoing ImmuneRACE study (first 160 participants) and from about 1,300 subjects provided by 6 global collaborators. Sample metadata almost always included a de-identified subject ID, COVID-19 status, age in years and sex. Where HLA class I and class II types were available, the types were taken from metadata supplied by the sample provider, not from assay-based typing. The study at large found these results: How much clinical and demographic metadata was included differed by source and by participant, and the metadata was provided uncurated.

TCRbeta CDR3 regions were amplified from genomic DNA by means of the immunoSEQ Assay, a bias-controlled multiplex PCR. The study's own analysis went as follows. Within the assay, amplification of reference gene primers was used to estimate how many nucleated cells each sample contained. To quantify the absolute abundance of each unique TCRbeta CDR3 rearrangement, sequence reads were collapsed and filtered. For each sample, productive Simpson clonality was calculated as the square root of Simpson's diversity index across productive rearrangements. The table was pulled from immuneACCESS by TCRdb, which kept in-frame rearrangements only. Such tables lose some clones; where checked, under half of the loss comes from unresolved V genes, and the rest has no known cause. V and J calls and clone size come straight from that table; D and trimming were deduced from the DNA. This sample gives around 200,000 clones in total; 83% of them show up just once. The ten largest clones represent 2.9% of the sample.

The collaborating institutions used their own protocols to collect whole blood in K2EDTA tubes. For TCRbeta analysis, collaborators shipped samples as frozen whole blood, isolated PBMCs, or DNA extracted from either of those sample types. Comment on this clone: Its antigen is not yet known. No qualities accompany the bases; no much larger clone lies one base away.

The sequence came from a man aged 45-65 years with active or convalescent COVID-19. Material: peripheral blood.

At the DNA level, the sequence is TGTGCCACCAGCAGAGCGGGTCGAGTAATTGGGGCCAACGTCCTGACTTTC. Translated, it reads CATSRAGRVIGANVLTF. In this chain, TRBV15 is recombined with TRBJ2-6, with no confidently assigned D gene. According to the germline V gene (reference sequence), CDR1 reads LNHNV and CDR2 reads YYDKDF. V is shortened by 1 base, J by 3 bases, and the region joining them spans 13 bases. Taken from cysteine to phenylalanine, the CDR3 has 17 residues. Solely the CDR3 DNA is kept, with 51 bases framed from the first base.